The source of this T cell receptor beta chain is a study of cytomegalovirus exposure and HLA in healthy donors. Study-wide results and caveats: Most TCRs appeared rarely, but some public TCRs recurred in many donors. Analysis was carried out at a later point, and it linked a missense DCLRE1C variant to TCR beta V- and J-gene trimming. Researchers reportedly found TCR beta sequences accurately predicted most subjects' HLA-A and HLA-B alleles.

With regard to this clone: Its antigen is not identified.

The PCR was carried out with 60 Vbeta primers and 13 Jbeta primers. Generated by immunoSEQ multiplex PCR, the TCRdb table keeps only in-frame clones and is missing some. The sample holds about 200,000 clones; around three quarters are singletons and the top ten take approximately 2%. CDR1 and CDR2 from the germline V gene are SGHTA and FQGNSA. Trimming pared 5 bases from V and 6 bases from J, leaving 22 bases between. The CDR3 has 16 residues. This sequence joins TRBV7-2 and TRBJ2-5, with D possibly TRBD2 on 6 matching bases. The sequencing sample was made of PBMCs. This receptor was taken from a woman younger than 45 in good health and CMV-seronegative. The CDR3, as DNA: TGTGCCAGCAGCCCCCGCGGAGGGCCGAGGAAAAAGACCCAGTACTTC. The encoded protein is CASSPRGGPRKKTQYF.